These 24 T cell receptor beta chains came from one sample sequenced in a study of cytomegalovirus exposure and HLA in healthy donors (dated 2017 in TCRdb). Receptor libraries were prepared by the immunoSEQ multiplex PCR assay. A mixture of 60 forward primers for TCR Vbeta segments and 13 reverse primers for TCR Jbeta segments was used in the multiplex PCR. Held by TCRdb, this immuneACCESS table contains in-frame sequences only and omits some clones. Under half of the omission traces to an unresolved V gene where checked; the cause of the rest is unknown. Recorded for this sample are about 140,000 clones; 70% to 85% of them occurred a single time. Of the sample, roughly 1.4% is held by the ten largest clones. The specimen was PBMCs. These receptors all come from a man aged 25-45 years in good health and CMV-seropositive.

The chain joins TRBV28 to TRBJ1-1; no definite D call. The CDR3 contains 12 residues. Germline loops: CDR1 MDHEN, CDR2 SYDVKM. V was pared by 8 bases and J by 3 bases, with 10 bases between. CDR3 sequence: CASLQAHTEAFF. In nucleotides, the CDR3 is TGTGCCAGCCTTCAAGCCCACACTGAAGCTTTCTTT. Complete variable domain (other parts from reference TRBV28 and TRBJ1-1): DVKVTQSSRYLVKRTGEKVFLECVQDMDHENMFWYRQDPGLGLRLIYFSYDVKMKEKGDIPEGYSVSREKKERFSLILESASTNQTSMYLCASLQAHTEAFFGQGTRLTVV.

CDR3 region: CASSSQGRGYF. The DNA of the CDR3 is TGTGCCAGCAGTTCGCAGGGAAGGGGATATTTT. This chain uses TRBV6-6 with TRBJ2-3; tentative D call: TRBD1 (5 bases). V was shortened by 4 bases and J by 15 bases, with 14 bases between the two germline ends. From germline, CDR1 is MNHNY and CDR2 SVGAGI (reference sequence). The CDR3 has 11 amino acids.

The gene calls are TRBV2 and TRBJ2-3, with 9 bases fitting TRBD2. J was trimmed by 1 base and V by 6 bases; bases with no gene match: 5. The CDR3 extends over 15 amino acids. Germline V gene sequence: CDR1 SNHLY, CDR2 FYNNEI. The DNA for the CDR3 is TGTGCCAGCAGGGAGACTAGCGGAGGCACAGATACGCAGTATTTT. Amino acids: CASRETSGGTDTQYF.

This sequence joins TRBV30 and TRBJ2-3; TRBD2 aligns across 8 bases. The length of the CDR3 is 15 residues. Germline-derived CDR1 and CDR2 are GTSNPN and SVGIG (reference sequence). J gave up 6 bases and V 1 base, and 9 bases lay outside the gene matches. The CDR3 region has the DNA TGTGCCTGGAGTGACGGGTCGGGGGGGCATGATACGCAGTATTTT. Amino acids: CAWSDGSGGHDTQYF.

This CDR3 reads CASSRPGTSNRELFF. The CDR3 DNA follows: TGTGCCAGCAGTAGACCCGGGACTAGCAACCGGGAGCTGTTTTTT. The rearrangement joins TRBV25-1 to TRBJ2-2, with 9 bases lining up with TRBD2. V dropped 5 bases and J dropped 9; count of bases not matched to a gene: 10. The CDR3 is made up of 15 amino acids. Germline CDR1 and CDR2: MGHDK and SYGVNS.

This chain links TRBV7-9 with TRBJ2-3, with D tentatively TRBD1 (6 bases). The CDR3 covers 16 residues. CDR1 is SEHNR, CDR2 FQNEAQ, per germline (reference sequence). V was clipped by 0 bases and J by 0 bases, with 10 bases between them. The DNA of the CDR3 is TGTGCCAGCAGCTTAGCGCCCAGGGGAAGCACAGATACGCAGTATTTT. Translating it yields CASSLAPRGSTDTQYF.

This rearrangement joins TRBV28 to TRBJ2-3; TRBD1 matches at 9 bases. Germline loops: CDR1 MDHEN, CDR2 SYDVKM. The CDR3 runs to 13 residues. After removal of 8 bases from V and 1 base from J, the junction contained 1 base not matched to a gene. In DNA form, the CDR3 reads TGTGCCAGCGACAGGGGGGGCACAGATACGCAGTATTTT. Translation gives CASDRGGTDTQYF.

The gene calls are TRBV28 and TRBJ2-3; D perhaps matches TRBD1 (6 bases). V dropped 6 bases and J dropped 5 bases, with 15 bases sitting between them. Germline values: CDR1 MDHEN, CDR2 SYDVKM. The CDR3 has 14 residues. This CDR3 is CASRKQGFGDTQYF. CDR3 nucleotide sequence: TGTGCCAGCAGAAAACAGGGTTTCGGAGATACGCAGTATTTT.

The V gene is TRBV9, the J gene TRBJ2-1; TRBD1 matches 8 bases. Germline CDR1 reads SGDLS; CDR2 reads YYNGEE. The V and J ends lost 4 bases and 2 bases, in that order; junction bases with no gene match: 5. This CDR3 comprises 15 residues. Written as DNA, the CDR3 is TGTGCCAGCAGCATCACAGGGGGACCCTACAATGAGCAGTTCTTC. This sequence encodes CASSITGGPYNEQFF.

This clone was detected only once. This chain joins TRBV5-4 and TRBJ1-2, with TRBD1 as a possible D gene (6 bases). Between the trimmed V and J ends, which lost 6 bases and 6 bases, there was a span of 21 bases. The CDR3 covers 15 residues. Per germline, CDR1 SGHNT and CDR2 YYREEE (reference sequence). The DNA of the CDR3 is TGTGCCAGCATGATTTCGGGGGGGCATCTCGATGGCTACACCTTC. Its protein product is CASMISGGHLDGYTF. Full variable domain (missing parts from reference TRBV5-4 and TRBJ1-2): ETGVTQSPTHLIKTRGQQVTLRCSSQSGHNTVSWYQQALGQGPQFIFQYYREEENGRGNFPPRFSGLQFPNYSSELNVNALELDDSALYLCASMISGGHLDGYTFGSGTRLTVV.

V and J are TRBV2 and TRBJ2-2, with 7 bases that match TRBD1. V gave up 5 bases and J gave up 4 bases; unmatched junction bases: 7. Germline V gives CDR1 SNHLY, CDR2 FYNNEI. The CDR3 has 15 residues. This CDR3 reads CASSHHRGPTGELFF. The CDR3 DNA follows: TGTGCCAGCAGTCACCACAGGGGCCCCACCGGGGAGCTGTTTTTT.

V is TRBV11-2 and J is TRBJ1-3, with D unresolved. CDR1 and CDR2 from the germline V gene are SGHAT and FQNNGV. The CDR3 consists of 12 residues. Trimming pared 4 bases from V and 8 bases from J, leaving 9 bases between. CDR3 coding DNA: TGTGCCAGCAGCTCTTACCTAGACACCATATATTTT. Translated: CASSSYLDTIYF.

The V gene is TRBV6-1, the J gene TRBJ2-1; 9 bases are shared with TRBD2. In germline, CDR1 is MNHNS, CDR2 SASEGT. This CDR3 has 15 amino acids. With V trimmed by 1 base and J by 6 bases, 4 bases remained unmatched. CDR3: CASSEVGTSFNEQFF. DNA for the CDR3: TGTGCCAGCAGTGAAGTAGGGACTAGCTTCAATGAGCAGTTCTTC.

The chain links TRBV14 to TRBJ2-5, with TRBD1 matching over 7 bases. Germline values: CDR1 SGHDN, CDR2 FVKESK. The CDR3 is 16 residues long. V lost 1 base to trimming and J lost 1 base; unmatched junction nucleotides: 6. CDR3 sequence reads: CASSQGHRGGQETQYF. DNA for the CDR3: TGTGCCAGCAGCCAAGGGCACAGGGGTGGCCAAGAGACCCAGTACTTC.

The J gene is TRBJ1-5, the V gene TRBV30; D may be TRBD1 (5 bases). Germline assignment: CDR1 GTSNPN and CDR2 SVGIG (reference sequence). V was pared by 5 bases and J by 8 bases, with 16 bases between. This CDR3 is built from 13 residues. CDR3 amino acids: CAWSWGLQKPQHF. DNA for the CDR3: TGTGCCTGGTCATGGGGCCTTCAGAAGCCCCAGCATTTT.

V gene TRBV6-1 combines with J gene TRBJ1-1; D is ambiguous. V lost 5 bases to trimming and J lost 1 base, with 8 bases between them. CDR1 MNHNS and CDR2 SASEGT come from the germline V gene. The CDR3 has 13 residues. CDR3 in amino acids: CASSRDPNTEAFF. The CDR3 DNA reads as TGTGCCAGCAGTCGGGATCCGAACACTGAAGCTTTCTTT.

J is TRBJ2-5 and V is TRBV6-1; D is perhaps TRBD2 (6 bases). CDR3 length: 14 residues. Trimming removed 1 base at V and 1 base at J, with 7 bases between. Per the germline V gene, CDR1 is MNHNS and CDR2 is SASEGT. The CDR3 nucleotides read TGTGCCAGCAGTGAAGGCGGGACCCAAGAGACCCAGTACTTC. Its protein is CASSEGGTQETQYF.

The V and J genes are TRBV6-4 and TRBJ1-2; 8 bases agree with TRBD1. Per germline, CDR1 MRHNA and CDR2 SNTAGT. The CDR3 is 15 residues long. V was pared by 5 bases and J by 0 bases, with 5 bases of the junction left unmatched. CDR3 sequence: CASSPSTGANYGYTF. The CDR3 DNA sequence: TGTGCCAGCAGTCCCTCGACAGGGGCTAACTATGGCTACACCTTC.

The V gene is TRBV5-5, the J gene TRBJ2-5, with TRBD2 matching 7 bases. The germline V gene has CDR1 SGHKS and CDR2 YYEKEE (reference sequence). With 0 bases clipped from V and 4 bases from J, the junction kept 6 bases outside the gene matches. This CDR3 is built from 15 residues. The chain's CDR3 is CASSLVGTGGETQYF. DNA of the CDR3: TGTGCCAGCAGCTTGGTTGGCACGGGGGGAGAGACCCAGTACTTC.

In nucleotides, the CDR3 is TGTGCCAGCAGCTCACACAGAGCTAGCACAGATACGCAGTATTTT. It yields the protein CASSSHRASTDTQYF. This chain joins TRBV11-3 and TRBJ2-3; no clear D gene. V lost 4 bases to trimming and J lost 0 bases, with 11 bases between them. Germline V lookup: CDR1 SGHNT, CDR2 YENEEA. CDR3 length equals 15 residues.

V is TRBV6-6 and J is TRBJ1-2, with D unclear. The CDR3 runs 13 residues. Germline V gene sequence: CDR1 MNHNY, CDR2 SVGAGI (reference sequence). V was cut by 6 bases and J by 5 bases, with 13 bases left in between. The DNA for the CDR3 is TGTGCCAGCAGCCAAAGGACTGTTTATGGCTACACCTTC. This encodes CASSQRTVYGYTF.

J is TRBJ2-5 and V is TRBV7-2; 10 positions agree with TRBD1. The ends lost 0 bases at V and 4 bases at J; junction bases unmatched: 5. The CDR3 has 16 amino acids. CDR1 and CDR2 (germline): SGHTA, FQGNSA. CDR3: CASSLASGQGRETQYF. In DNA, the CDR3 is TGTGCCAGCAGCTTAGCCTCGGGACAGGGGAGAGAGACCCAGTACTTC.

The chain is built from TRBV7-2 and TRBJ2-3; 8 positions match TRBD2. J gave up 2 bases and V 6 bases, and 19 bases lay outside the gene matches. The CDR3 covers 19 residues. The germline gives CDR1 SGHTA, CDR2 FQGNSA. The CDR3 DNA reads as TGTGCCAGCAGTACCGCGGTAGCGGGACATCTCAGCCCCACAGATACGCAGTATTTT. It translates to CASSTAVAGHLSPTDTQYF.

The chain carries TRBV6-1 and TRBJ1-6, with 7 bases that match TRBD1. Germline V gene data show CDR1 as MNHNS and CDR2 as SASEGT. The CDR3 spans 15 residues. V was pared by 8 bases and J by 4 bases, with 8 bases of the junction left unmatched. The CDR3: CASALGDRYNSPLHF. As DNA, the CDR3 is TGTGCCAGCGCTCTTGGGGACAGATATAATTCACCCCTCCACTTT.